Sequencing of this T cell receptor beta chain was carried out in a study of Ad26.COV2.S vaccination and SARS-CoV-2 variants. Study overall: Ad26.COV2.S, an intramuscular injection, was given once or twice 56 days apart.

The treatment here: around 19 received Ad26.COV2.S at low or high dose, single or two shots; about 5 received placebo; per-sample allocation not given. All samples were drawn on day 63, counting from the first vaccine or placebo injection. Concerning this clone: Its antigen is unidentified.

This CDR3 region has 15 residues. Germline values: CDR1 MNHEY, CDR2 SMNVEV (reference sequence). V gave up 5 bases and J gave up 1 base, with 14 bases separating them. Study-wide results and caveats: Responses of spike-specific T cells (both CD8+ and CD4+) reportedly showed substantial breadth after vaccination. Total T cell responses may have been underestimated by the TCR breadth and depth analyses.

The data were produced by immunoSEQ multiplex PCR, yet TCRdb's version contains in-frame clones alone and is incomplete. The sample lists 250,000 or so clones, roughly 89% occurring once. The V gene is TRBV27, the J gene TRBJ1-1; D is uncertain. The sample consisted of peripheral blood, taken in a trial of Ad26.COV2.S vaccine versus placebo. The receptor comes from a person between 18 and 60 years old who received the Ad26.COV2.S COVID-19 vaccine or a placebo. CDR3 nucleotide sequence: TGTGCCAGCAGTCCACCCGCGAATCGGAACACTGAAGCTTTCTTT. It yields the protein CASSPPANRNTEAFF.